This passage covers 25 T cell receptor beta chains from one sample sequenced in a study of T cell responses to AZD1222 COVID-19 vaccine. Produced via immunoSEQ multiplex PCR; TCRdb's table is partial and in-frame only. Here the sample spans roughly 100,000 clones, over 75% being singletons. Sequenced material: peripheral blood, taken on day 0 of AZD1222 vaccination. The receptors were sampled from an adult in good health.

This sequence joins TRBV28 and TRBJ2-7; D not resolved. Trimming left V 6 bases short and J 4 bases short, with 4 bases between. This CDR3 has 10 amino acids. CDR1 and CDR2 from the germline V gene are MDHEN and SYDVKM. This CDR3 reads CASSRYEQYF. The CDR3 nucleotides are TGTGCCAGCAGCCGGTACGAGCAGTACTTC.

The chain is built from TRBV28 and TRBJ1-2, with D perhaps matching TRBD1 (5 bases). Germline V gene sequence: CDR1 MDHEN, CDR2 SYDVKM. The CDR3 is made up of 14 amino acids. Trimming shortened V by 5 bases and J by 3 bases, and 13 bases separated the two germline ends. CDR3 region: CASSGSAGHYGYTF. In DNA form, the CDR3 reads TGTGCCAGCAGTGGCAGTGCAGGGCACTATGGCTACACCTTC.

The chain links TRBV18 to TRBJ2-7; no firm D call. This CDR3 region has 14 residues. Germline CDR1 is KGHSH and CDR2 is LQKENI. V was pared by 3 bases and J by 4 bases, with 13 bases between. The CDR3 bases are TGTGCCAGCTCACCCCCAAACGAAGATTACGAGCAGTACTTC. Encoded protein: CASSPPNEDYEQYF.

The chain is built from TRBV7-9 and TRBJ2-7, with 9 bases fitting TRBD2. The V gene end was trimmed by 0 bases and the J gene end by 3 bases; junction bases not matched to a gene: 12. This CDR3 region has 18 residues. Germline V gene lookup returns CDR1 SEHNR and CDR2 FQNEAQ (reference sequence). For the CDR3, the DNA is TGTGCCAGCAGCTTAGCTACTAGCGGGTTGTCCTCTCTCTACGAGCAGTACTTC. The encoded protein is CASSLATSGLSSLYEQYF.

This chain joins TRBV6-5 and TRBJ2-1; 8 bases match TRBD2. Germline V CDR1 and CDR2: MNHEY, SVGAGI. The J segment lost 2 bases and the V segment lost 6 bases, leaving 6 bases of the junction unmatched. CDR3 length: 15 residues. The chain's CDR3 is CASSSAGAPYNEQFF. Written as DNA, the CDR3 is TGTGCCAGCAGCTCAGCGGGGGCGCCCTACAATGAGCAGTTCTTC.

The chain joins TRBV2 to TRBJ1-1; 8 positions match TRBD1. The CDR3 contains 16 residues. The trim removed 2 bases at V and 0 bases at J, leaving 5 bases unmatched. Germline V lookup: CDR1 SNHLY, CDR2 FYNNEI. CDR3 DNA: TGTGCCAGCAGTGAACGGACAGGGACGATGAACACTGAAGCTTTCTTT. It encodes CASSERTGTMNTEAFF.

The chain has TRBV3-1 (or the pseudogene TRBV3-2) and TRBJ1-2, with D possibly matching TRBD1 (5 bases). The germline V gene encodes CDR1 LGHDT and CDR2 YNNKEL (reference sequence). This CDR3 region has 16 residues. Between the trimmed V and J ends, which lost 0 bases and 4 bases, there was a span of 15 bases. The CDR3, as DNA: TGTGCCAGCAGCCAAGATGTTGGGGGGGTCAGCTATGGCTACACCTTC. This encodes CASSQDVGGVSYGYTF.

This clone appeared once. This chain's CDR3 is CASSDSGFSASTDTQYF. In nucleotides, the CDR3 is TGTGCCAGCAGTGACTCGGGTTTTAGCGCTAGCACAGATACGCAGTATTTT. The V gene is TRBV6-4, the J gene TRBJ2-3; tentatively, D is TRBD2 (5 bases). Trimming took 0 bases from V and 0 from J, leaving 13 bases between them. Germline lookup yields CDR1 MRHNA and CDR2 SNTAGT. The CDR3 is 17 amino acids.

The V and J genes are TRBV5-1 and TRBJ2-1, with 7 bases identical to TRBD2. Per germline, CDR1 SGHRS and CDR2 YFSETQ. V was clipped by 0 bases and J by 8 bases; unmatched bases: 11. The CDR3 is 16 residues long. The chain's CDR3 is CASSLAGREKQDEQFF. For the CDR3, the DNA is TGCGCCAGCAGCTTGGCCGGGCGGGAGAAGCAAGATGAGCAGTTCTTC.

This clone was counted a few times. The CDR3 sequence: CASSKTASNTGELFF. Here the CDR3 DNA reads TGTGCCAGCAGTAAGACAGCCTCGAACACCGGGGAGCTGTTTTTT. V is TRBV2 and J is TRBJ2-2, with D maybe TRBD1 (5 bases). CDR1 is SNHLY, CDR2 FYNNEI, per germline. The CDR3 length is 15 residues. Trimming stripped 5 bases from V and 0 bases from J, with 10 bases between.

This clone was seen just once. The chain combines TRBV5-4 with TRBJ2-5, with 7 bases matching TRBD1. The CDR3 length is 15 residues. The germline gives CDR1 SGHNT, CDR2 YYREEE (reference sequence). J lost 2 bases, V lost 3 bases, and 7 bases had no gene match. DNA for the CDR3: TGTGCCAGCAGCTCCCCGGGACAGATACAAGAGACCCAGTACTTC. This gives the protein CASSSPGQIQETQYF.

This sequence joins TRBV3-1 (or the pseudogene TRBV3-2) and TRBJ2-5, with a weak D call TRBD2 (6 bases). Looked up from germline, CDR1 is LGHDT and CDR2 is YNNKEL (reference sequence). The V and J ends lost 6 bases and 6 bases respectively, with 14 bases between them. The CDR3 length is 13 residues. CDR3 protein: CASRPAGPQTQYF. CDR3 nucleotide sequence: TGTGCCAGCAGACCCGCGGGGCCTCAGACCCAGTACTTC.

The chain joins TRBV7-6 to TRBJ2-5; TRBD2 agrees at 7 bases. V trimming: 1 base; J trimming: 4 bases; junction bases outside the gene matches: 6. CDR3 length equals 15 residues. Germline CDR1 SGHVS, CDR2 FNYEAQ. The CDR3 reads CASSLVGTKGETQYF. The DNA for the CDR3 is TGTGCCAGCAGCTTAGTAGGGACTAAAGGAGAGACCCAGTACTTC. Full variable domain (missing parts from reference TRBV7-6 and TRBJ2-5): GAGVSQSPRYKVTKRGQDVALRCDPISGHVSLYWYRQALGQGPEFLTYFNYEAQQDKSGLPNDRFSAERPEGSISTLTIQRTEQRDSAMYRCASSLVGTKGETQYFGPGTRLLVL.

The rearrangement joins TRBV5-1 to TRBJ2-5, with D possibly matching TRBD1 (6 bases). This CDR3 region has 15 residues. V shed 1 base and J shed 0 bases, with 10 bases lying between them. Germline V lookup: CDR1 SGHRS, CDR2 YFSETQ. The chain's CDR3 is CASSLYGGDQETQYF. DNA for the CDR3: TGCGCCAGCAGCTTGTATGGGGGCGACCAAGAGACCCAGTACTTC.

This chain links TRBV3-1 (or the pseudogene TRBV3-2) with TRBJ2-5, with 7 positions matching TRBD2. This CDR3 comprises 13 residues. Germline V gene sequence: CDR1 LGHDT, CDR2 YNNKEL (reference sequence). J lost 1 base, V lost 4 bases, and 0 bases had no gene match. The CDR3 DNA sequence: TGTGCCAGCAGCCGCGGGGGCCAAGAGACCCAGTACTTC. Amino acid sequence: CASSRGGQETQYF.

The chain links TRBV11-2 to TRBJ1-5; the D is unclear. The V end was cut by 3 bases, the J end by 5 bases, with 11 bases between. CDR1 and CDR2 (germline): SGHAT, FQNNGV. This CDR3 comprises 14 residues. CDR3 DNA sequence: TGTGCCAGCAGCTTTTCTAGTGACTATCAGCCCCAGCATTTT. It codes for CASSFSSDYQPQHF.

The chain uses TRBV6-5 and TRBJ2-3, with D uncertain. Trimming cost V 2 bases and J 0 bases, with 9 bases left between them. This CDR3 has 15 residues. CDR1 and CDR2 from the germline V gene are MNHEY and SVGAGI. The CDR3 spells CASSYAPSSTDTQYF. DNA of the CDR3: TGTGCCAGCAGTTACGCGCCCTCTAGCACAGATACGCAGTATTTT.

The CDR3 region is CASSGGHLEPGNTIYF. CDR3 sequence (DNA): TGTGCCAGCAGCGGGGGACACCTCGAGCCTGGAAACACCATATATTTT. The chain recombines TRBV9 with TRBJ1-3, with D tentatively TRBD1 (6 bases). This CDR3 is built from 16 residues. Looked up from germline, CDR1 is SGDLS and CDR2 is YYNGEE. Trimming cost V 3 bases and J 2 bases, with 15 bases left between them.

This chain joins TRBV5-4 and TRBJ2-1; D is uncertain. Germline values: CDR1 SGHNT, CDR2 YYREEE (reference sequence). The CDR3 runs 12 residues. With 0 bases removed from V and 10 bases from J, the gap between germline ends came to 8 bases. The CDR3, as DNA: TGTGCCAGCAGCTTGGCCTCCAGAGAGCAGTTCTTC. This codes for CASSLASREQFF.

This clone was seen only once. CDR3 coding DNA: TGTGCCAGCAGTGAACTTCAGGGACAAGAGACCCAGTACTTC. Encoded protein: CASSELQGQETQYF. This rearrangement joins TRBV2 to TRBJ2-5; a weak D match, TRBD1 (5 bases). CDR1 is SNHLY, CDR2 FYNNEI, per germline. The V end lost 2 bases, the J end lost 2 bases, and 9 bases lay between the germline ends. The CDR3 totals 14 residues.

This rearrangement joins TRBV7-9 to TRBJ2-1; D remains ambiguous. Germline V gene data show CDR1 as SEHNR and CDR2 as FQNEAQ (reference sequence). This CDR3 region has 17 residues. Trimming took 1 base from V and 0 from J, leaving 13 bases between them. The CDR3 DNA follows: TGTGCCAGCAGCTTAGGTATGGGGTCGAGCTCCTACAATGAGCAGTTCTTC. It yields the protein CASSLGMGSSSYNEQFF.

The rearrangement joins TRBV20-1 to TRBJ2-3; 7 bases align to TRBD2. The CDR3 has 12 amino acids. V gave up 3 bases and J gave up 5 bases; unmatched junction bases: 2. The V gene's germline CDR1 is DFQATT and CDR2 SNEGSKA (reference sequence). The CDR3 DNA sequence: TGCAGTGCTAGTGGGAGGGGAGATACGCAGTATTTT. Translation gives CSASGRGDTQYF.

The gene calls are TRBV11-3 and TRBJ2-7, with 8 bases that match TRBD2. CDR1 is SGHNT and CDR2 is YENEEA in the germline V gene. The CDR3 has 15 residues. Unmatched junction bases numbered 12, after V lost 5 bases and J lost 6 bases. CDR3 DNA sequence: TGTGCCAGCAGCCCAACGGGGAAGCGGGGGTTCGAGCAGTACTTC. Its protein product is CASSPTGKRGFEQYF.

The rearrangement uses TRBV24-1 and TRBJ2-7, with 8 positions matching TRBD1. V shed 6 bases, J shed 7 bases, and the junction held 7 bases outside the gene matches. CDR1 and CDR2 (germline): KGHDR, SFDVKD. This CDR3 comprises 13 residues. In DNA form, the CDR3 reads TGTGCCACCAGTTCGGACAGGGAGCGGGAGCAGTACTTC. It encodes CATSSDREREQYF.

The chain employs TRBV28 and TRBJ2-7; no reliable D call. Germline V gene sequence: CDR1 MDHEN, CDR2 SYDVKM. V was pared by 3 bases and J by 2 bases, with 8 bases between. This CDR3 region has 13 residues. Written as DNA, the CDR3 is TGTGCCAGCAGTTTTGATTCCCCCTACGAGCAGTACTTC. This translates into CASSFDSPYEQYF. Variable domain in full (rest from reference TRBV28 and TRBJ2-7): DVKVTQSSRYLVKRTGEKVFLECVQDMDHENMFWYRQDPGLGLRLIYFSYDVKMKEKGDIPEGYSVSREKKERFSLILESASTNQTSMYLCASSFDSPYEQYFGPGTRLTVT.